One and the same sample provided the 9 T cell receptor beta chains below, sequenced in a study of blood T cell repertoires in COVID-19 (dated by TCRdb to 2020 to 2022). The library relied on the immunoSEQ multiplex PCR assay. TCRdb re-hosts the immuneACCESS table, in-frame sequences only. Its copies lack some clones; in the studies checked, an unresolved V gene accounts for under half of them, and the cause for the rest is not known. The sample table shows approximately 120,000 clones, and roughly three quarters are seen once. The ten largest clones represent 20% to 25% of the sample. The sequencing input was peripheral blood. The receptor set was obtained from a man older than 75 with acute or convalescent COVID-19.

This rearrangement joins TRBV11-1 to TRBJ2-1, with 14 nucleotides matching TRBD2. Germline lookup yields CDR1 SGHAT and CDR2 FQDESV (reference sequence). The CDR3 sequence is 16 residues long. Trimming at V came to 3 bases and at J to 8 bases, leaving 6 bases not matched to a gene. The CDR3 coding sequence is TGTGCCAGCAGCTTTGGACTAGCGGGGGGTCAGGATGAGCAGTTCTTC. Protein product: CASSFGLAGGQDEQFF.

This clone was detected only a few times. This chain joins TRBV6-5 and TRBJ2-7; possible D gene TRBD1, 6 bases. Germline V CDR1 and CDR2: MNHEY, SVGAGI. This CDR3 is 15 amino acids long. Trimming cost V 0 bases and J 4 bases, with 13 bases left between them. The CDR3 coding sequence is TGTGCCAGCAGTTACTCGAGGCAGGGGCAATACGAGCAGTACTTC. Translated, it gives CASSYSRQGQYEQYF.

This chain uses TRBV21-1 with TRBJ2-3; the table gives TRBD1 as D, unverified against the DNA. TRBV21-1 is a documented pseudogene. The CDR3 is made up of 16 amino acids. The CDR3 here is CASSARQSTSTDTQYF. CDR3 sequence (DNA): TGTGCCAGCAGCGCCCGACAGTCTACTAGCACAGATACGCAGTATTTT.

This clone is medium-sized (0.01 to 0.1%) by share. CDR3 in amino acids: CATSGTGVRSSYNEQFF. As DNA, the CDR3 is TGTGCCACCTCCGGGACAGGGGTCAGGAGCTCCTACAATGAGCAGTTCTTC. V is TRBV24-1 and J is TRBJ2-1; 10 bases line up with TRBD1. V lost 9 bases to trimming and J lost 0 bases; unmatched junction nucleotides: 10. The germline gives CDR1 KGHDR, CDR2 SFDVKD. The CDR3 spans 17 residues.

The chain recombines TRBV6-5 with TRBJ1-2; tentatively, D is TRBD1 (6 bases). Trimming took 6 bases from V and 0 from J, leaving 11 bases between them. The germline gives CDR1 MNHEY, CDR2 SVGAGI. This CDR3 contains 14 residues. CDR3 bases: TGTGCCAGCAGCCAACGGACAGCTAACTATGGCTACACCTTC. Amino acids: CASSQRTANYGYTF.

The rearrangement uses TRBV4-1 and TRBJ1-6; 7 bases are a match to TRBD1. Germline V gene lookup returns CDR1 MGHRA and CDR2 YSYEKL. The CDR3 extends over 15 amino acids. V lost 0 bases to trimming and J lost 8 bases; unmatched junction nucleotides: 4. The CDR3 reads CASSQEVTGDSPLHF. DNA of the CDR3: TGCGCCAGCAGCCAAGAAGTTACAGGGGATTCACCCCTCCACTTT.

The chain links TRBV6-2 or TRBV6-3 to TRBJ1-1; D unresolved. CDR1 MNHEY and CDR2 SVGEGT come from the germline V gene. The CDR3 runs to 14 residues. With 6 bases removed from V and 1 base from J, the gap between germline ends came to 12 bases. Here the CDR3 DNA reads TGTGCCAGCAGCCACCCCAGGCCGAACACTGAAGCTTTCTTT. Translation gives CASSHPRPNTEAFF.

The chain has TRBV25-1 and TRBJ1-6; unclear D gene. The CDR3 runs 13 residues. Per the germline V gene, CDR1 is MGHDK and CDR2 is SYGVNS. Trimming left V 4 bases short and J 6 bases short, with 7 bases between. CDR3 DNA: TGTGCCAGCAGTGGGTTCAGTAATTCACCCCTCCACTTT. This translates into CASSGFSNSPLHF.

CDR3 DNA sequence: TGTGCCAGCAGAACCGGGAGAGGGAATGGCTACACCTTC. Translated, it gives CASRTGRGNGYTF. This chain joins TRBV12-3 or TRBV12-4 and TRBJ1-2; unclear D gene. This CDR3 region has 13 residues. V was pared by 6 bases and J by 6 bases, with 14 bases between.